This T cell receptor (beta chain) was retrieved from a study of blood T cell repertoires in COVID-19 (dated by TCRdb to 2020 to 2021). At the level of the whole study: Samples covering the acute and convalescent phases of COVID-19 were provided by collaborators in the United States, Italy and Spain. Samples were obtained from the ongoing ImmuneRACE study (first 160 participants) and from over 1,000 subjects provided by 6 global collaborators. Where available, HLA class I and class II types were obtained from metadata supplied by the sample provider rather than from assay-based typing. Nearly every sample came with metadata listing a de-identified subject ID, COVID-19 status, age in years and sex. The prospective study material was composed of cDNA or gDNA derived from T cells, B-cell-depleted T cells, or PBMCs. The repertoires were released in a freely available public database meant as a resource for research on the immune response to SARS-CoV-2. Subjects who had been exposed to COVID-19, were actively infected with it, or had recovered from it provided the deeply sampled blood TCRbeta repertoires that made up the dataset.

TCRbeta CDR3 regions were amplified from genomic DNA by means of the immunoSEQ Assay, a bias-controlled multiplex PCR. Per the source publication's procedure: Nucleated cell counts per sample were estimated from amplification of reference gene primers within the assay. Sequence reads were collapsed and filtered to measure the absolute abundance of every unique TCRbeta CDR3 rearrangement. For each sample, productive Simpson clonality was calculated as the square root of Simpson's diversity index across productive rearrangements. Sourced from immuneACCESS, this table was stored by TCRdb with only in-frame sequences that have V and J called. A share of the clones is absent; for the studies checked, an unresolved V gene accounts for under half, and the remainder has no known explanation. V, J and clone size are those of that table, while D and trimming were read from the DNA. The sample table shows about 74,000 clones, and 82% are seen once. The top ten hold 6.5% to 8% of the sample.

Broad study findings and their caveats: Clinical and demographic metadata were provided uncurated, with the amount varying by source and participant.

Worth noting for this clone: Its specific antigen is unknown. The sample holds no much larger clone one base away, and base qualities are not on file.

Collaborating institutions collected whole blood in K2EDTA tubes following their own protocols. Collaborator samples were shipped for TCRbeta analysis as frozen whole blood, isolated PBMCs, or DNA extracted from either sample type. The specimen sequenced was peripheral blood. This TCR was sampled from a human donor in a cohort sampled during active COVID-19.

The CDR3 region: CASSLQTGGDYGYTF. The sequenced DNA: TGCGCCAGCAGCCTACAGACAGGTGGAGACTATGGCTACACCTTC. The chain uses TRBV5-1 and TRBJ1-2; a weak D assignment points to TRBD1 (6 bases agree). For CDR1 and CDR2, the germline V gene lists SGHRS and YFSETQ. Trimming costs V 4 bases and J 3 bases, and their ends lie 16 bases apart. Measured from the cysteine to the phenylalanine, the CDR3 is 15 residues long. The DNA shown is the 45-base CDR3, in frame from base 1.